Below are 12 T cell receptor beta chains sequenced from a single sample in a study of beta chain features in type 1 diabetes. Overall study results and limits: Type 1 diabetes patients had TCRB CDR3s that were shorter (moderately but significantly so) in all four CD4+ subsets.

The study reverse transcribed the entire isolated RNA, so it sequenced expressed TCRB transcripts. The table came from immunoSEQ multiplex PCR; TCRdb's copy has only in-frame clones and leaves some out. The table records 400,000 or so clones, about 10% of them present only once. These receptors have no identified antigens. Sequencing was carried out using central memory CD4+ T cells from blood. These receptors originate from a man aged 30 to 39 with type 1 diabetes.

This clone was seen many times. This chain joins TRBV2 and TRBJ2-7; D might be TRBD2 (5 bases). CDR1 is SNHLY, CDR2 FYNNEI, per germline. The CDR3 runs to 17 residues. V was clipped by 10 bases and J by 1 base, with 26 bases between them. The CDR3 nucleotides are TGTGCCATCCCTGTCGGGGTGGATCCAGGAGCGTCCTACGAGCAGTACTTC. Amino acid sequence: CAIPVGVDPGASYEQYF.

This clone was picked up a small number of times. The J gene is TRBJ2-2, the V gene TRBV10-2, with 9 bases fitting TRBD2. The CDR3 loop spans 18 amino acids. Germline V gene sequence: CDR1 WSHSY, CDR2 SAAADI. V was pared by 5 bases and J by 3 bases, with 13 bases of the junction left unmatched. In DNA, the CDR3 is TGCGCCAGCAGTTCCATCCTTCCGGGACTAGCAGACACCGGGGAGCTGTTTTTT. Translation: CASSSILPGLADTGELFF.

This clone has only a few counts. The chain carries TRBV7-9 and TRBJ1-3; possibly TRBD1 for D (6 bases). The CDR3 loop spans 16 amino acids. Germline V gene lookup returns CDR1 SEHNR and CDR2 FQNEAQ (reference sequence). Trimming removed 5 bases from V and 0 bases from J, with 14 bases in between. The CDR3 sequence is CASSDRQAGSGNTIYF. CDR3 coding DNA: TGTGCCAGCAGCGATCGACAGGCCGGCTCTGGAAACACCATATATTTT.

The chain is built from TRBV12-2 and TRBJ2-1; the listed D gene, TRBD2, was not tested against the DNA. TRBV12-2 is a pseudogene locus. The CDR3 spans 15 residues. In nucleotides, the CDR3 is TGTGCAAGTCGCTTGTGGACTAGCTGGGAGAATGAGCAGTTCTTC. The encoded protein is CASRLWTSWENEQFF.

The chain carries TRBV14 and TRBJ2-3; D gene ambiguous. Germline loops: CDR1 SGHDN, CDR2 FVKESK. V lost 4 bases, J lost 3 bases, and 11 bases lay in between. The CDR3 runs 14 residues. CDR3 residues: CASSRLRETDTQYF. The CDR3 region has the DNA TGTGCCAGCAGCCGATTACGAGAAACAGATACGCAGTATTTT.

The gene calls are TRBV6-6 and TRBJ2-1; D remains unclear. The length of the CDR3 is 14 residues. V was pared by 5 bases and J by 1 base, with 9 bases between. Per the germline V gene, CDR1 is MNHNY and CDR2 is SVGAGI (reference sequence). Here the CDR3 reads CASSRLGSYNEQFF. The CDR3, as DNA: TGTGCCAGCAGTCGACTCGGGTCCTACAATGAGCAGTTCTTC.

This clone has a handful of counts. The chain joins TRBV6-5 to TRBJ1-5, with D unclear. This CDR3 is built from 13 residues. The germline gives CDR1 MNHEY, CDR2 SVGAGI. Trimming left V 5 bases short and J 7 bases short, with 12 bases between. The CDR3 loop reads CASSARERQPQHF. CDR3 in DNA: TGTGCCAGCAGTGCCCGTGAGCGGCAGCCCCAGCATTTT.

The chain joins TRBV6-1 to TRBJ2-1; tentatively, D is TRBD1 (5 bases). Trimming left V 6 bases short and J 7 bases short, with 13 bases between. The germline V gene has CDR1 MNHNS and CDR2 SASEGT. The length of the CDR3 is 13 residues. The CDR3 sequence: CASRDGKGNEQFF. CDR3 in DNA: TGTGCCAGCAGGGACGGAAAGGGGAATGAGCAGTTCTTC.

This clone was found a few times. The chain recombines TRBV27 with TRBJ1-2; TRBD1 agrees at 7 bases. The CDR3 runs to 15 residues. The V gene's germline CDR1 is MNHEY and CDR2 SMNVEV (reference sequence). Trimming cost V 4 bases and J 0 bases; bases outside gene matches: 5. CDR3 amino acids: CASSSQGVANYGYTF. The CDR3 DNA follows: TGTGCCAGCAGTTCGCAGGGGGTAGCTAACTATGGCTACACCTTC.

The genes are TRBV5-1 and TRBJ1-5, with TRBD1 identical over 10 bases. Germline CDR1 and CDR2: SGHRS and YFSETQ. The CDR3 sequence is 16 residues long. The ends lost 2 bases at V and 7 bases at J; junction bases unmatched: 9. The CDR3 coding sequence is TGCGCCAGCAGCTTTGGTCCGGGACAGGGGCACCAGCCCCAGCATTTT. It translates to CASSFGPGQGHQPQHF.

This clone was seen a handful of times. The V gene is TRBV29-1, the J gene TRBJ2-3, with a tentative D call TRBD1 (5 bases). In germline, CDR1 is SQVTM, CDR2 ANQGSEA. V was trimmed by 5 bases and J by 0 bases, leaving 18 bases between them. The CDR3 length is 16 residues. CDR3 amino acids: CSVHRGLGISTDTQYF. CDR3 DNA: TGCAGCGTTCATAGGGGTTTAGGGATTAGCACAGATACGCAGTATTTT.

This clone was counted a few times. The chain couples TRBV7-3 to TRBJ2-5, with 11 nucleotides matching TRBD2. V lost 5 bases and J lost 5; bases outside the gene matches: 7. Germline V lookup: CDR1 SGHTA, CDR2 FQGTGA. There are 15 residues in the CDR3. The CDR3 bases are TGTGCCAGCAGCCTCCGACTAGCGGGAAAGGAGACCCAGTACTTC. Its protein is CASSLRLAGKETQYF.